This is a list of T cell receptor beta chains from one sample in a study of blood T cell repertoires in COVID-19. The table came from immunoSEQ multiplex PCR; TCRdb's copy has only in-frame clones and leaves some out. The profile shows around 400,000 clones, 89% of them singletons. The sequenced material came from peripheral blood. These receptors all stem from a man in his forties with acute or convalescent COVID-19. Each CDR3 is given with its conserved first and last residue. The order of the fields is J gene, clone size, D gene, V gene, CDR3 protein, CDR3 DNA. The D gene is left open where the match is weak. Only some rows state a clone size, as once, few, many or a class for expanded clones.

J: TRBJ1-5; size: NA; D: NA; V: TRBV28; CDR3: CASSLIWAPREGQPQHF; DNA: TGTGCCAGCAGTTTAATATGGGCCCCCCGGGAGGGTCAGCCCCAGCATTTT
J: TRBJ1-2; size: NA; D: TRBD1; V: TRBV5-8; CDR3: CASSLGQGAFYGYTF; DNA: TGTGCCAGCAGCCTCGGACAGGGGGCTTTTTATGGCTACACCTTC
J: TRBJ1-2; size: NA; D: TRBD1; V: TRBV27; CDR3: CASSLTGAYGYTF; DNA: TGTGCCAGCAGTTTGACAGGGGCCTATGGCTACACCTTC
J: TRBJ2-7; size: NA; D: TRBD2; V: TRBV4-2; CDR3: CASSQGLAASYEQYF; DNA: TGTGCCAGCAGCCAAGGGCTAGCGGCGTCCTACGAGCAGTACTTC
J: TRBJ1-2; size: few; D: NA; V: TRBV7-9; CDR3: CASSPGIGYGYTF; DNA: TGTGCCAGCAGCCCGGGTATCGGCTATGGCTACACCTTC
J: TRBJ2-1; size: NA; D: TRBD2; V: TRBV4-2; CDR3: CASSQASGGAPYNEQFF; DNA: TGTGCCAGCAGCCAAGCGAGCGGGGGGGCCCCCTACAATGAGCAGTTCTTC
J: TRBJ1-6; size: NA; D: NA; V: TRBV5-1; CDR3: CASSLEGNNSPLHF; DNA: TGCGCCAGCAGCTTGGAGGGGAATAATTCACCCCTCCACTTT
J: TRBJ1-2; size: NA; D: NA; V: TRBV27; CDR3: CASSFWGARGNYGYTF; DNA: TGTGCCAGCAGTTTCTGGGGCGCGAGGGGGAACTATGGCTACACCTTC
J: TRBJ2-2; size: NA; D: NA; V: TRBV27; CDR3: CASSPITPGVRDTGELFF; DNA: TGTGCCAGCAGTCCAATTACTCCGGGTGTCAGGGACACCGGGGAGCTGTTTTTT
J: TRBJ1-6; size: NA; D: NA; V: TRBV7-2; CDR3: CASRPSAGKNSPLHF; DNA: TGTGCCAGCAGACCGTCGGCAGGGAAGAATTCACCCCTCCACTTT
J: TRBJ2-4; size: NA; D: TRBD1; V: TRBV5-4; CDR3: CASSSPGTELGGNIQYF; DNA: TGTGCCAGCAGTTCACCCGGGACAGAGCTCGGCGGAAACATTCAGTACTTC
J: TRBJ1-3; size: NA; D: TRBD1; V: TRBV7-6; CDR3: CASSLKYRGLSGNTIYF; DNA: TGTGCCAGCAGCCTTAAATACAGGGGTCTATCTGGAAACACCATATATTTT
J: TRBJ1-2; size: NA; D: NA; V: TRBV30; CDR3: CAWSVHGDSYGYTF; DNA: TGTGCCTGGAGTGTACATGGGGACTCCTATGGCTACACCTTC
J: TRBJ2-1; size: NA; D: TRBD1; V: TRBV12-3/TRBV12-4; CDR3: CASSTGGGVQFF; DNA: TGTGCCAGCAGTACAGGGGGTGGCGTGCAGTTCTTC
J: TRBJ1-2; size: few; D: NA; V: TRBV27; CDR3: CATGQDYGYTF; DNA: TGTGCCACCGGACAAGATTATGGCTACACCTTC
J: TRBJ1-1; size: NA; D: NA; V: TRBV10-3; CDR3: CAISDTPSGTYTEAFF; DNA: TGTGCCATCAGTGATACTCCATCCGGGACTTACACTGAAGCTTTCTTT
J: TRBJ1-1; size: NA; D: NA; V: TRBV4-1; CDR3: CASSQGAPSGAEAFF; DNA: TGCGCCAGCAGCCAAGGGGCCCCATCGGGGGCTGAAGCTTTCTTT
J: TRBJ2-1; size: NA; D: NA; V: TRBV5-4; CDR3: CASSFDRIPYNEQFF; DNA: TGTGCCAGCAGCTTCGACAGAATCCCCTACAATGAGCAGTTCTTC
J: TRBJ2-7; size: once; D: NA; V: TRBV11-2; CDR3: CASSLVGRSYEQYF; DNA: TGTGCCAGCAGCTTAGTGGGCAGATCCTACGAGCAGTACTTC
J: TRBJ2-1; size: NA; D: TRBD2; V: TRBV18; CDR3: CASSPLDGGYNEQFF; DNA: TGTGCCAGCTCACCCCTCGACGGGGGGTACAATGAGCAGTTCTTC
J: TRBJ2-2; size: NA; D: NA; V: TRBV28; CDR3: CASSFASNTGELFF; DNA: TGTGCCAGCAGTTTCGCGTCGAACACCGGGGAGCTGTTTTTT
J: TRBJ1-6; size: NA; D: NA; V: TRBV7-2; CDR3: CASSARVLLNSPLHF; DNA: TGTGCCAGCAGCGCCCGGGTCCTCCTTAATTCACCCCTCCACTTT